The rows below give T cell receptor beta chains drawn from one sample of a study of blood T cell repertoires in COVID-19. Measured with immunoSEQ multiplex PCR; TCRdb has only the in-frame clones, and not every one. Of approximately 300,000 clones listed, 80% to 95% were seen once; the top ten hold approximately 18%. Sequenced sample: PBMCs or T cells enriched from blood (not recorded which). The source is a woman in her twenties or thirties who had recovered from COVID-19. Both conserved end residues are part of each CDR3.

j_gene,v_gene,len,CDR3aa
TRBJ1-6,TRBV28,14,CASSKDRYNSPLHF
TRBJ1-2,TRBV6-5,14,CASGWGTAVYGYTF
TRBJ1-1,TRBV27,15,CASSEEGTQNTEAFF
TRBJ2-7,TRBV2,17,CASSASPDRGLVDEQYF
TRBJ2-6,TRBV19,17,CASSTQQGSSGANVLTF
TRBJ2-2,TRBV28,15,CASSWTGIGGGELFF
TRBJ1-2,TRBV7-8,16,CASRGKTGLVGDGYTF
TRBJ1-2,TRBV5-1,16,CASSSLTGQDNYGYTF
TRBJ1-4,TRBV14,13,CASRLTGTEKLFF
TRBJ2-2,TRBV10-2,14,CASSDRGSTGELFF
TRBJ2-5,TRBV5-1,13,CASSGGSGETQYF
TRBJ2-1,TRBV20-1,15,CSASELADFYNEQFF
TRBJ2-5,TRBV11-3,16,CASSLPWTYAQETQYF
TRBJ2-7,TRBV28,15,CASVPGTAGSYEQYF
TRBJ1-5,TRBV7-2,16,CASSPRAGGGNQPQHF
TRBJ1-2,TRBV6-5,16,CASSYGSDTAKYGYTF
TRBJ2-5,TRBV5-6,18,CASSFLTSGGGPLETQYF
TRBJ1-2,TRBV5-1,12,CASSFQGDGYTF
TRBJ1-4,TRBV11-1,14,CASSSYAGSGKLFF
TRBJ1-3,TRBV5-1,17,CASSPAGQGHSGNTIYF
TRBJ1-5,TRBV19,13,CASSYRGHQPQHF
TRBJ2-3,TRBV30,17,CAWSVPPGSPSMDTQYF
TRBJ2-1,TRBV29-1,18,CSVEDTPRGLAGDNEQFF
TRBJ2-5,TRBV5-1,15,CASSPGTSSSETQYF
TRBJ2-5,TRBV19,13,CASSQDSKETQYF
TRBJ1-3,TRBV3-1/TRBV3-2,17,CASSQGVPTGTGNTIYF
TRBJ1-5,TRBV7-9,14,CASSHGQGEQPQHF
TRBJ2-7,TRBV27,14,CASSGRDPPYEQYF
TRBJ2-7,TRBV5-1,12,CASSQGGYEQYF
TRBJ1-1,TRBV30,15,CAWRSPGLWWSEAFF
TRBJ1-1,TRBV28,15,CASGTGALIGTEAFF
TRBJ1-1,TRBV7-8,15,CASRRASQGRTEAFF
TRBJ1-1,TRBV28,13,CASSLTGGSEAFF
TRBJ2-3,TRBV5-1,15,CASSFSGSGKDTQYF
TRBJ1-2,TRBV9,15,CASSVGSQPFGGYTF
TRBJ1-2,TRBV27,14,CASSPGTGDGGYTF
TRBJ2-7,TRBV4-1,16,CASSHPPSRDRYEQYF
TRBJ1-2,TRBV28,15,CASSFPGGRGYGYTF
TRBJ2-5,TRBV3-1/TRBV3-2,15,CASSQEASLQETQYF
TRBJ2-5,TRBV5-5,13,CASSTMGGETQYF
TRBJ1-3,TRBV29-1,14,CSVEVTGAGNTIYF
TRBJ1-1,TRBV28,15,CASRSPDRMNTEAFF
TRBJ2-1,TRBV28,15,CASTSGGAVFNEQFF
TRBJ1-4,TRBV7-2,15,CASGSRGDSNEKLFF
TRBJ2-3,TRBV5-1,15,CASAWGQTSTDTQYF
TRBJ1-1,TRBV2,13,CASSRRGNTEAFF
TRBJ2-1,TRBV7-2,18,CASSLTSGGVFLGNEQFF
TRBJ2-5,TRBV20-1,11,CSASDQETQYF
TRBJ2-3,TRBV5-1,16,CASSLGGATSTDTQYF
TRBJ1-5,TRBV21-1,16,CASSKDGGVGNQPQHF
TRBJ1-1,TRBV28,13,CASSLGTSFEAFF
TRBJ1-1,TRBV4-1,15,CASSPGQGTNTEAFF
TRBJ2-1,TRBV28,14,CASSLSQGVSKQFF
TRBJ2-1,TRBV2,13,CASKTQGYDEQFF
TRBJ1-2,TRBV7-4,16,CASSGDRGVGYYGYTF
TRBJ2-1,TRBV6-5,13,CASSLTGYNEQFF
TRBJ2-4,TRBV21-1,20,CASSQIGRGGVRGAKNIQYF
TRBJ2-3,TRBV7-9,16,CASSLAGTSGSDTQYF
TRBJ1-2,TRBV20-1,11,CSARANYGYTF